The entry that follows covers one TCR beta chain sequence. The protocol was immunoSEQ multiplex PCR, while the TCRdb copy is restricted to in-frame clones and leaves out a portion. The sample has roughly 100,000 clones; roughly 94% are singletons. This sample was taken from a study of control samples from healthy donors and cancer patients. The trim removed 3 bases at V and 8 bases at J, leaving 4 bases unmatched. Germline loops: CDR1 SGDLS, CDR2 YYNGEE. The CDR3 is 14 amino acids. The specimen sequenced was blood. This clonotype was obtained from a woman aged 18-29 years in good health. The chain links TRBV9 to TRBJ1-4, with 10 bases matching TRBD1. The CDR3 DNA follows: TGTGCCAGCAGCGCCGGACAGGGGGTGGAAAAACTGTTTTTT. Translation: CASSAGQGVEKLFF. Based on the CDR3 plus reference TRBV9 and TRBJ1-4, the full variable domain is DSGVTQTPKHLITATGQRVTLRCSPRSGDLSVYWYQQSLDQGLQFLIQYYNGEERAKGNILERFSAQQFPDLHSELNLSSLELGDSALYFCASSAGQGVEKLFFGSGTQLSVL.